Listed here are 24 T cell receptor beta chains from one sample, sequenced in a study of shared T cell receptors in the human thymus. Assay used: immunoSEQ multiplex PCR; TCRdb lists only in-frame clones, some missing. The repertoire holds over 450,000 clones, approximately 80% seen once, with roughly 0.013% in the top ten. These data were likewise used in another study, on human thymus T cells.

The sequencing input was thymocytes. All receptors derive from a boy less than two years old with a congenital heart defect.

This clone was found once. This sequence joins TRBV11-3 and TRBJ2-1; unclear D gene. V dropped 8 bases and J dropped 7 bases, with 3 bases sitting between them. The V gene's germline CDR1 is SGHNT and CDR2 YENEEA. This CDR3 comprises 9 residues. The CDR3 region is CASPNEQFF. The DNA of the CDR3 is TGTGCCAGCCCTAATGAGCAGTTCTTC.

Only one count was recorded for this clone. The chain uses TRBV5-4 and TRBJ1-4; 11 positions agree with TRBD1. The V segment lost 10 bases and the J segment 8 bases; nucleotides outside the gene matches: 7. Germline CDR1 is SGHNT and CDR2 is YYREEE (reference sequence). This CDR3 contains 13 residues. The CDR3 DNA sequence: TGTGCCCGAGGGGGACAGGGGGAGGAAAAACTGTTTTTT. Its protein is CARGGQGEEKLFF.

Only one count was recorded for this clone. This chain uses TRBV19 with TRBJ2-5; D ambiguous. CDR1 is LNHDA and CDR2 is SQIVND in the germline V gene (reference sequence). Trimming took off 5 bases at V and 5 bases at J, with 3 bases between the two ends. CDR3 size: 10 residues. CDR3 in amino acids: CASSSETQYF. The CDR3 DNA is TGTGCCAGTAGTTCGGAGACCCAGTACTTC.

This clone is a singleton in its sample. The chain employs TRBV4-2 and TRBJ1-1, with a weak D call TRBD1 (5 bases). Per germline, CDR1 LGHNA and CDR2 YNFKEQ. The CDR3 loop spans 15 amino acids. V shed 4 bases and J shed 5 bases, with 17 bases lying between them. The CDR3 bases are TGTGCCAGCAGCCCGCGGGCCAGGGAGGGTACTGAAGCTTTCTTT. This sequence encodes CASSPRAREGTEAFF.

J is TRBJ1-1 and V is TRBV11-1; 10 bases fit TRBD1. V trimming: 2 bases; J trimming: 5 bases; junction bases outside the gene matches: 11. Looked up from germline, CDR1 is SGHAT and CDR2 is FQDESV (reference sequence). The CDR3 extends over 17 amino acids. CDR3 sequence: CASSLSRTGGRKTEAFF. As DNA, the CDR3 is TGTGCCAGCAGCTTAAGCCGGACAGGGGGAAGAAAGACTGAAGCTTTCTTT.

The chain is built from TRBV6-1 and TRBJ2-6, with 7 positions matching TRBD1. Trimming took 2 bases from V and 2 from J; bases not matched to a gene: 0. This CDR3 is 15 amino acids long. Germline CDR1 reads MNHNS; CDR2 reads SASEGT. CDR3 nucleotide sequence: TGTGCCAGCAGTGAACAGGGGGCTGGGGCCAACGTCCTGACTTTC. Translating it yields CASSEQGAGANVLTF.

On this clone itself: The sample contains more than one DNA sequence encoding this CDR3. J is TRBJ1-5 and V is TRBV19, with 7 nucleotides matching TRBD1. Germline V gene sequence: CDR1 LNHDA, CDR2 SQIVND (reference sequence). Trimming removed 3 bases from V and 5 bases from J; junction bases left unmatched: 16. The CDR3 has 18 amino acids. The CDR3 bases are TGTGCCAGTAGTATCCGGACAGGAGCTGGTGGTAGGGATCAGCCCCAGCATTTT. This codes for CASSIRTGAGGRDQPQHF. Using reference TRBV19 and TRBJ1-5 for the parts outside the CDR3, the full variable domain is DGGITQSPKYLFRKEGQNVTLSCEQNLNHDAMYWYRQDPGQGLRLIYYSQIVNDFQKGDIAEGYSVSREKKESFPLTVTSAQKNPTAFYLCASSIRTGAGGRDQPQHFGDGTRLSIL.

The CDR3 sequence is CASSLARGVYEQYF. In DNA, the CDR3 is TGCGCCAGCAGCTTGGCCAGGGGGGTCTACGAGCAGTACTTC. The chain links TRBV5-1 to TRBJ2-7; TRBD1 is a possible D gene (7 bases). Trimming removed 0 bases at V and 3 bases at J, with 10 bases between. The germline gives CDR1 SGHRS, CDR2 YFSETQ. The CDR3 consists of 14 residues.

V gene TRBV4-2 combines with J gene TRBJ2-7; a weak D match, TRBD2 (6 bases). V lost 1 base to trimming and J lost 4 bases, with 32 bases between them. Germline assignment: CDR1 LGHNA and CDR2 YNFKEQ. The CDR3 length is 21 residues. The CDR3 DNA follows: TGTGCCAGCAGCCAAGGGTCCCCCGGGCCCGTATTCTCCGGGAGAGGGTACGAGCAGTACTTC. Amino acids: CASSQGSPGPVFSGRGYEQYF.

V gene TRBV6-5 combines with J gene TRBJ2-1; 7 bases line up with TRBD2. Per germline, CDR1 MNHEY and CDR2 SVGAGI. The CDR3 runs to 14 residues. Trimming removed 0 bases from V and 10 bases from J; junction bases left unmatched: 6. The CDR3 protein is CASSYSDPGLEQFF. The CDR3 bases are TGTGCCAGCAGTTACTCGGATCCGGGACTAGAGCAGTTCTTC.

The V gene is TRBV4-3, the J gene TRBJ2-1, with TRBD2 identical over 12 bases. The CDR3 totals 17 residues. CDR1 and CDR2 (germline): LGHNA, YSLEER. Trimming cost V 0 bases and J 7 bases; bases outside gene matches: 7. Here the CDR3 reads CASSQDTGLAGLNEQFF. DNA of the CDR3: TGCGCCAGCAGCCAAGATACTGGACTAGCGGGATTAAATGAGCAGTTCTTC.

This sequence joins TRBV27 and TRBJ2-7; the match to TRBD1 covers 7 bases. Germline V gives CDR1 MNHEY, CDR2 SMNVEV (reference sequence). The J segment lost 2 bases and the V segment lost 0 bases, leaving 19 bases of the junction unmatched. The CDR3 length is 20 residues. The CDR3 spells CASSLSVGARGGRWAYEQYF. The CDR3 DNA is TGTGCCAGCAGTTTATCGGTTGGGGCACGAGGGGGCAGGTGGGCCTACGAGCAGTACTTC.

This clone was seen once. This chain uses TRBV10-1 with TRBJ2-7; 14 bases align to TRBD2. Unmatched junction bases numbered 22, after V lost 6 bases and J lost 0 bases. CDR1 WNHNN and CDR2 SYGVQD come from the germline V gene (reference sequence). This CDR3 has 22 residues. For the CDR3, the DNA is TGCGCCAGCAGGACCGGGACTAGCGGGAGTGAGGGGGCCTTTCGAAGCTCCTACGAGCAGTACTTC. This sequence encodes CASRTGTSGSEGAFRSSYEQYF.

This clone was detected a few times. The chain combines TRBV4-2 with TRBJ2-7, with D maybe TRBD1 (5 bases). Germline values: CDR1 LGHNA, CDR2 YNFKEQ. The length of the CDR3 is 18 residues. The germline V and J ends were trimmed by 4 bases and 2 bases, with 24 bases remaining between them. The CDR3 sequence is CASSPTMSTGRFPYEQYF. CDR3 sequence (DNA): TGTGCCAGCAGCCCAACTATGTCCACAGGACGCTTTCCCTACGAGCAGTACTTC.

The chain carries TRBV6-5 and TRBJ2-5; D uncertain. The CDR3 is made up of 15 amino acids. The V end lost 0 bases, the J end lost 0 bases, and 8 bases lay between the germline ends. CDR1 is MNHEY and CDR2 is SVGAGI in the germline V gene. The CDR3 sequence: CASSYSLSHQETQYF. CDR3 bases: TGTGCCAGCAGTTACTCGCTAAGTCACCAAGAGACCCAGTACTTC.

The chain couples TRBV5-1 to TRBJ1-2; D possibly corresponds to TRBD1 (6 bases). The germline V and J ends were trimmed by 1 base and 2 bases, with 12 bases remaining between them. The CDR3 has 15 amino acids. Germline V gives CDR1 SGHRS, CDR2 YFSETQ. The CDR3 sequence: CASSLRGGPNYGYTF. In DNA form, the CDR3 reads TGCGCCAGCAGCTTGAGGGGGGGGCCCAACTATGGCTACACCTTC.

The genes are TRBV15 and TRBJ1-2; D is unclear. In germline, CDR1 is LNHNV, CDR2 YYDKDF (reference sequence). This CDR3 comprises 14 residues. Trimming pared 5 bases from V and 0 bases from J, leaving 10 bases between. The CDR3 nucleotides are TGTGCCACCAGCCGTAGACAATCTAACTATGGCTACACCTTC. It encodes CATSRRQSNYGYTF. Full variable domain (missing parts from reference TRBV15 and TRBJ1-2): DAMVIQNPRYQVTQFGKPVTLSCSQTLNHNVMYWYQQKSSQAPKLLFHYYDKDFNNEADTPDNFQSRRPNTSFCFLDIRSPGLGDTAMYLCATSRRQSNYGYTFGSGTRLTVV.

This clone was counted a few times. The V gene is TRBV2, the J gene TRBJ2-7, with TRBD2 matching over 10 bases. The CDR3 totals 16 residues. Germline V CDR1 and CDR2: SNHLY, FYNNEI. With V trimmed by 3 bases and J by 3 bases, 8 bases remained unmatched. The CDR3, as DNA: TGTGCCAGCAGTGAGGGTGCTAGCGGGAGTGGCTACGAGCAGTACTTC. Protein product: CASSEGASGSGYEQYF.

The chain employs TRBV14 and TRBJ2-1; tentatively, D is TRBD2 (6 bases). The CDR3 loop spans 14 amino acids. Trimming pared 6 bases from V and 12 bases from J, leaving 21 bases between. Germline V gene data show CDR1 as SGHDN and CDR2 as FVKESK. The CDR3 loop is CASSRGLEPPWQFF. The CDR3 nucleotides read TGTGCCAGCAGTAGGGGACTCGAACCTCCGTGGCAGTTCTTC.

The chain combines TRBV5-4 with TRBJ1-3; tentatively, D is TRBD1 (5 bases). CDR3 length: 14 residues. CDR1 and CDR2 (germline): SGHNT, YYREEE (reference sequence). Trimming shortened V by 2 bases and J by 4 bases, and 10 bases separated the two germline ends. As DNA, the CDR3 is TGTGCCAGCAGCTTTTCAGGGAGGGGAAACACCATATATTTT. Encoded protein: CASSFSGRGNTIYF.

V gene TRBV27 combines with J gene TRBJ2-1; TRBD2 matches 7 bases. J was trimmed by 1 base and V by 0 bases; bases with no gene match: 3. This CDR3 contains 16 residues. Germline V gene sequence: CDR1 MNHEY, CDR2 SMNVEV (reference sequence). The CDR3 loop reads CASSLSASGSYNEQFF. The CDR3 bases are TGTGCCAGCAGTTTATCGGCTAGCGGTTCCTACAATGAGCAGTTCTTC.

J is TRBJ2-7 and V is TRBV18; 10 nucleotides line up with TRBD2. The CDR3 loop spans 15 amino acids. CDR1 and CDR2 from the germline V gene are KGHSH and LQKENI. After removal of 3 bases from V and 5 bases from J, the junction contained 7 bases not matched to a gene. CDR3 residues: CASSPPGLAMHEQYF. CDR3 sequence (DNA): TGTGCCAGCTCACCTCCGGGACTAGCGATGCACGAGCAGTACTTC.

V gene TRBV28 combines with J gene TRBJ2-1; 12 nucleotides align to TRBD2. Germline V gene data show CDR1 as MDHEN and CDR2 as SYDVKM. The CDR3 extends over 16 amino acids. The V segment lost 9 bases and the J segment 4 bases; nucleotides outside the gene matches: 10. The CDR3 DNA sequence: TGTGCCAGTAACCAACCCACTAGCGGGAGGTACAATGAGCAGTTCTTC. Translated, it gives CASNQPTSGRYNEQFF.

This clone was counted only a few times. CDR3 amino acids: CASSSLDRVKRSEAFF. In nucleotides, the CDR3 is TGTGCCAGCAGCTCTCTTGACAGGGTGAAGAGAAGTGAAGCTTTCTTT. The J gene is TRBJ1-1, the V gene TRBV5-6; TRBD1 matches at 7 bases. With 3 bases clipped from V and 7 bases from J, the junction kept 15 bases outside the gene matches. The CDR3 is 16 amino acids. Germline CDR1 and CDR2: SGHDT and YYEEEE.